This T cell receptor (beta chain) emerged from a study of blood T cell repertoires in COVID-19. Here immunoSEQ multiplex PCR was the method, and the copy in TCRdb shows in-frame clones only, minus some. The sample has under 60,000 clones, roughly 78% seen once. Input material: peripheral blood. This TCR derives from an older man with acute or convalescent COVID-19.

The DNA for the CDR3 is TGTGCCAGCAGCTTAGCTGGCAGCTACGAGCAGTACTTC. Protein sequence: CASSLAGSYEQYF. This rearrangement joins TRBV7-9 to TRBJ2-7; D is unclear. The CDR3 consists of 13 residues. V dropped 0 bases and J dropped 3 bases, with 6 bases sitting between them. Germline lookup yields CDR1 SEHNR and CDR2 FQNEAQ (reference sequence).